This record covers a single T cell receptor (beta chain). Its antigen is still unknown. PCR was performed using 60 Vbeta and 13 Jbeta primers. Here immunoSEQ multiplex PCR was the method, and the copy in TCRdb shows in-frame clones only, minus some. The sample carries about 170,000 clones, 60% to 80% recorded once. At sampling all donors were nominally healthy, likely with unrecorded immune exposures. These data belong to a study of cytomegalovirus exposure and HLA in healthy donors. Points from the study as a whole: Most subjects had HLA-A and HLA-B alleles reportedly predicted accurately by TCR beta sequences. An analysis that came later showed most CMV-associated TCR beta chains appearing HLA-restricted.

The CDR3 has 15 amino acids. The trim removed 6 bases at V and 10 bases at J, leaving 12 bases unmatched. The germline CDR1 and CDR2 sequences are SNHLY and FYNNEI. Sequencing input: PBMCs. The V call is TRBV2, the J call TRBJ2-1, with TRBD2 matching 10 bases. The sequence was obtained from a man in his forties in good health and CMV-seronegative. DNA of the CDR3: TGTGCCAGCAGGGCCCCTAGCGGGAGCTTTGGCGAGCAGTTCTTC. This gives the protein CASRAPSGSFGEQFF.